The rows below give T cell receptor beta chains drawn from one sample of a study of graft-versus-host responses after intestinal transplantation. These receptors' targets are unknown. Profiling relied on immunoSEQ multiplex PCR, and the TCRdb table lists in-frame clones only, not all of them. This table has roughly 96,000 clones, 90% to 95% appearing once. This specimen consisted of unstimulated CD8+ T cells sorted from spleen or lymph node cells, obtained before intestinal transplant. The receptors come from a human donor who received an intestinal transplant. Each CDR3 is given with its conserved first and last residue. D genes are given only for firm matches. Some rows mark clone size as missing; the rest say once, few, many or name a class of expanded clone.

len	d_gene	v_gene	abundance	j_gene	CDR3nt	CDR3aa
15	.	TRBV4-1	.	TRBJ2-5	TGCGCCAGCAGCCAAGATCGGGACGGAGGGGAGACCCAGTACTTC	CASSQDRDGGETQYF
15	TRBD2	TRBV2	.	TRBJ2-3	TGTGCCAGCAGTGACGCGGGGGGGGACACAGATACGCAGTATTTT	CASSDAGGDTDTQYF
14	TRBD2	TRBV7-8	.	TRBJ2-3	TGTGCCAGCAGCTTAGGACTAGCGCCAGATACGCAGTATTTT	CASSLGLAPDTQYF
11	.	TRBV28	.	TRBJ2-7	TGTGCCAGCAGTCTAGCCTACGAGCAGTACTTC	CASSLAYEQYF
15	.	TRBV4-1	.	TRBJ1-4	TGCGCCAGCAGCCTGAGCCAAGGGGAAAATGAAAAACTGTTTTTT	CASSLSQGENEKLFF
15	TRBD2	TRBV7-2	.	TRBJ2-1	TGTGCCAGCAGCCCATTTCTAGCGGGGGGATATGAGCAGTTCTTC	CASSPFLAGGYEQFF
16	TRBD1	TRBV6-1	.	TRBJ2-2	TGTGCCAGCAGTGAGCCGGGACAGGTAGTTTTCGGGGAGCTGTTTTTT	CASSEPGQVVFGELFF
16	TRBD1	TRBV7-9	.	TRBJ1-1	TGTGCCAGCAGCTACCTCCGGACAGGGGGCTCCACTGAAGCTTTCTTT	CASSYLRTGGSTEAFF
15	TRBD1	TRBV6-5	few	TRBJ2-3	TGTGCCAGCAGTTACGCCCAGGGGGCGAGCGATACGCAGTATTTT	CASSYAQGASDTQYF
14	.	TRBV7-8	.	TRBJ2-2	TGTGCCAGCAGCCCAACAGGAAACACCGGGGAGCTGTTTTTT	CASSPTGNTGELFF
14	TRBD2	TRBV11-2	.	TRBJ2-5	TGTGCCAGCAGCTTAGTCGGGGGGCAAGAGACCCAGTACTTC	CASSLVGGQETQYF
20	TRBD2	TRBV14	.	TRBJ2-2	TGTGCCAGCAGCTTACGACAGGGGACCTCCCTAGCGGGGGGGCCCGGGGAGCTGTTTTTT	CASSLRQGTSLAGGPGELFF
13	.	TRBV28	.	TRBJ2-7	TGTGCCAGTAGTCCCGGACTTTCCTACGAGCAGTACTTC	CASSPGLSYEQYF
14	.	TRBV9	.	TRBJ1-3	TGTGCCAGCAGCGGGACAAACTCTGGAAACACCATATATTTT	CASSGTNSGNTIYF
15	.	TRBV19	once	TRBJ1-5	TGTGCCAGTAGTATCCCCAGGGCTAGCAATCAGCCCCAGCATTTT	CASSIPRASNQPQHF
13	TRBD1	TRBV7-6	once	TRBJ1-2	TGTGCCAGCAGTCTACTAACAGGGGTAGGCTACACCTTC	CASSLLTGVGYTF
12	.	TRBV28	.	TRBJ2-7	TGTGCCAGCAGTCCCCCCGCCTACGAGCAGTACTTC	CASSPPAYEQYF
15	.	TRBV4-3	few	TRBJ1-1	TGCGCCAGCAGCCAAGATCTGGGTCCGGGCACTGAAGCTTTCTTT	CASSQDLGPGTEAFF
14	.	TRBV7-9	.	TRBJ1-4	TGTGCCAGCAGCAAGGCGGGGAGCAATGAAAAACTGTTTTTT	CASSKAGSNEKLFF
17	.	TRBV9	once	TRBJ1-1	TGTGCCAGCAGCGCAGGACTCGGCGGGGTTAGGGACACTGAAGCTTTCTTT	CASSAGLGGVRDTEAFF
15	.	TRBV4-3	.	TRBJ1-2	TGCGCCAGCAGCCAAACCGAGAATGCTAACTATGGCTACACCTTC	CASSQTENANYGYTF
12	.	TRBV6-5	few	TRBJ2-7	TGTGCCAGCAGTTACGGGCCCTACGAGCAGTACTTC	CASSYGPYEQYF
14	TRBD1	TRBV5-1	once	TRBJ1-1	TGCGCCAGCAGCTTACAGGGGGCGCACACTGAAGCTTTCTTT	CASSLQGAHTEAFF
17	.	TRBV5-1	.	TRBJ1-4	TGCGCCAGCAGCGCAACAGGGTTACTCGCAACTAATGAAAAACTGTTTTTT	CASSATGLLATNEKLFF
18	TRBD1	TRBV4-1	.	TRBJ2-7	TGCGCCAGCAGCCAAGTTTGGTCATCCGGGACAGGAGCCTACGAGCAGTACTTC	CASSQVWSSGTGAYEQYF
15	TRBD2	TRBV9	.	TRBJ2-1	TGTGCCAGCAGCGTAGGTCCGCGGGGGGGGACAGAGCAGTTCTTC	CASSVGPRGGTEQFF
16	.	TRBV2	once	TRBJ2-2	TGTGCCAGCAGTGACCGTGCCCTCGCGGGCACCGGGGAGCTGTTTTTT	CASSDRALAGTGELFF
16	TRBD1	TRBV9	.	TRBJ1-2	TGTGCCAGCAGCGAATTTCCGGGACAGGGGGCGACTGGCTACACCTTC	CASSEFPGQGATGYTF
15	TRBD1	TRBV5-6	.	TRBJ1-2	TGTGCCAGCAGCCTGACAGGGTCTTCTAACTATGGCTACACCTTC	CASSLTGSSNYGYTF
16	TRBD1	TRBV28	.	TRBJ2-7	TGTGCCAGCAGTAACTACAGGGGGCAAGGGGCCTACGAGCAGTACTTC	CASSNYRGQGAYEQYF
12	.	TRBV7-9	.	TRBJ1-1	TGTGCCAGCAGCTTAGTGTCTTCGGAGGCTTTCTTT	CASSLVSSEAFF
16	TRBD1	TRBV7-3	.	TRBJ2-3	TGTGCCAGCAGCCTAACGGGACAGGGGAGCACAGATACGCAGTATTTT	CASSLTGQGSTDTQYF
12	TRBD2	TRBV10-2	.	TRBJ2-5	TGCGCCACCTCACTAGCGGGAGAGACCCAGTACTTC	CATSLAGETQYF
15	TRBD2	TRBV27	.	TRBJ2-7	TGTGCCAGCAGTTCGAGCGGGGGGGCTAGGTACGAGCAGTACTTC	CASSSSGGARYEQYF
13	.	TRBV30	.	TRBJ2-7	TGTGCCTGGAGTCCCGGAACAGGATACGAGCAGTACTTC	CAWSPGTGYEQYF
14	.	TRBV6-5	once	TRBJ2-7	TGTGCCAGCAGCTATAGCGGAAGCTCCTACGAGCAGTACTTC	CASSYSGSSYEQYF
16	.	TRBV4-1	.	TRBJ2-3	TGCGCCAGCAGCCAAGAAGGTAACAGAGAATCAGATACGCAGTATTTT	CASSQEGNRESDTQYF
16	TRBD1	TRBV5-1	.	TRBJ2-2	TGCGCCAGCAGCGGCGCCGGGACAGGGTGGCCCAGGGAGCTGTTTTTT	CASSGAGTGWPRELFF
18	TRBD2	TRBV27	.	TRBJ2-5	TGTGCCAGCAGTTTAAGTCTAGCGGGCGCTACCACGGGAGAGACCCAGTACTTC	CASSLSLAGATTGETQYF
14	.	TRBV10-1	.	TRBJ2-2	TGCGCCAGCAGTCCAGGGGCGAACACCGGGGAGCTGTTTTTT	CASSPGANTGELFF
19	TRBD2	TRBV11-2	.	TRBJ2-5	TGTGCCAGCAGCTTAGGTGTAGCGGGGCTAGAGGGGCTAGGCGAGACCCAGTACTTC	CASSLGVAGLEGLGETQYF
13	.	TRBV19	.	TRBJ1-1	TGTGCCAGTAGTATGGGGGGGCGTGATGAAGCTTTCTTT	CASSMGGRDEAFF
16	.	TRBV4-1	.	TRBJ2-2	TGCGCCAGCAGCCAAGATTTGGCAGGTTTTACCGGGGAGCTGTTTTTT	CASSQDLAGFTGELFF
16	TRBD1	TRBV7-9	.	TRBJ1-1	TGTGCCAGCAGCCATCCCCGGACAGGGATGAACACTGAAGCTTTCTTT	CASSHPRTGMNTEAFF
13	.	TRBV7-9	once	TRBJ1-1	TGTGCCAGCCGGGGGGCACGGAGCACTGAAGCTTTCTTT	CASRGARSTEAFF
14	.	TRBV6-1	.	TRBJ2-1	TGTGCCAGCAGTGAATTTTTAGCGGACAATGAGCAGTTCTTC	CASSEFLADNEQFF
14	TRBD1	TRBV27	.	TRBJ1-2	TGTGCCAGCACGGCGAAGGGGGCTCCGTATGGCTACACCTTC	CASTAKGAPYGYTF
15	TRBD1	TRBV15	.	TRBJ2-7	TGTGCCACCAGCAGAGATAGGGACAGCCTTTACGAGCAGTACTTC	CATSRDRDSLYEQYF
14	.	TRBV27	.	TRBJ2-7	TGTGCCAGCAGTTTTGGGCCGTTTCTTTCCGAGCAGTACTTC	CASSFGPFLSEQYF
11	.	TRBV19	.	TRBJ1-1	TGTGCCAGTATTCAGGGGACTGAAGCTTTCTTT	CASIQGTEAFF
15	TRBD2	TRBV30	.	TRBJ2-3	TGTGCCTGGAGTTATAGCGGGGGGGTCACAGATACGCAGTATTTT	CAWSYSGGVTDTQYF
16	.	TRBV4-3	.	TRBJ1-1	TGCGCCAGCAGCCGGAGGGCGAATGACTTGAACACTGAAGCTTTCTTT	CASSRRANDLNTEAFF
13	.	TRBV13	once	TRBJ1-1	TGTGCCAGCAGCTTAGGTAACAGGGTATCAGCTTTCTTT	CASSLGNRVSAFF
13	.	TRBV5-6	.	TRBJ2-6	TGTGCCAGCAGCTCCCTGGGGGCCAACGTCCTGACTTTC	CASSSLGANVLTF
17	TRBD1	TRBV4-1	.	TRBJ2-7	TGCGCCAGCAGCCGCACAGGGGGCCTAAGATCCTCCTACGAGCAGTACTTC	CASSRTGGLRSSYEQYF
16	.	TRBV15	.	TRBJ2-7	TGTGCCACCAGCAGAGGGTACGGTTTAGTTAGGCGGGAGCAGTACTTC	CATSRGYGLVRREQYF
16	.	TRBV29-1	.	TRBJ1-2	TGCAGCGTTGAAGGTCAGGGTACACATTCAGACTATGGCTACACCTTC	CSVEGQGTHSDYGYTF